This TCR beta chain comes out of a study of shared clonotypes between healthy human individuals (dated by TCRdb to 2019 to 2021). Turning to the overall study: Two women and a few men aged 18 to 49 years were included in the cohort. Blood TCR repertoires of about 5 healthy adults were deeply sequenced to estimate repertoire size and the extent of clonotype sharing between individuals. To increase sequencing depth and limit assay-specific biases, TCR repertoire library preparation and sequencing were carried out by different laboratories using diverse techniques. Each donor's leukapheresis produced roughly between roughly 0.85 and 10 billion PBMCs.

The study at large found these results: Only blood was sampled, and tissue TCR repertoires likely differ from those in blood. Because the study included only a small number of donors, the genetic and exposure-history diversity represented was limited. Pairwise subsampling led to the expectation that sequencing depth would affect the degree of clonotype sharing among donors.

In regard to this clone: Its antigen remains undetermined. Qualities for individual bases were not recorded, and no much larger clone is one base off.

V is clipped by 6 bases and J by 1 base, and the sequence between their germline boundaries is 9 bases long. Looking up the germline V gene yields CDR1 WSHSY and CDR2 SAAADI. The CDR3 has 13 amino acids, counting the end cysteine and phenylalanine. Only the CDR3 DNA stays, 39 bases, in frame from base 1. Using the deep immunoSEQ assay, TCR CDR3 regions were amplified from genomic DNA by multiplex PCR. Extracted genomic DNA from each cell subset was spread evenly across all wells of several immunoSEQ 96-well plates, with each plate serving as a replicate. For unsorted PBMC, roughly 300 ng of genomic DNA, equivalent to about 30,000 T cell genomes, went into each replicate PCR. Ten immunoSEQ deep assay plates were used to sequence unsorted PBMC genomic DNA. The purified libraries were quantified using a Qubit 3.0 fluorometer, sized with a Bioanalyzer 2100, and then quantified again using the KAPA Library Quantification kit. Every immunoSEQ 96-well plate was sequenced on a separate single-read 150-cycle Illumina NextSeq 550 flow cell. The authors' analysis ran thus. Because the immunoSEQ output held only junctional sequences and lacked quality scores, the filtering could not match the filtering applied to full-length reads. To assign V/J genes and CDR3, sequences were annotated using PyIR, a Python wrapper for IgBLAST v1.9, with IMGT germline references. Reads were filtered out if the reads had weak V/J assignments (E-value above 1e-6), no CDR3, stop codons, out-of-frame junctions, or ambiguous translated residues. V3J clonotypes were defined by identical inferred V gene, J gene, and CDR3 amino acid sequence. To compute the percentage overlap between repertoires, the number of shared unique clonotypes was divided by the size of the smaller repertoire. Richness of each repertoire was evaluated using RTK rarefaction, the Chao1 estimator, and Recon v2.1 estimates of unobserved clonotypes. In its TCRdb copy, this immuneACCESS table keeps in-frame sequences only and misses some clones. Where compared with another copy, unresolved V genes explain less than half of these, and the others have no known cause. The DNA gave D and trimming, while V, J and clone size come from that table. Counted in this sample were about 470,000 clones; roughly 83% of them appeared once. Less than 15% of the sample rests with the top ten.

The donors were healthy, HIV-negative adults with no recently reported acute infections or vaccinations. Only Caucasian adults living in Nashville, Tennessee, USA were represented among the donors. For unsorted samples, tens of millions of PBMCs were counted, and genomic DNA was extracted using the QIAamp DNA Blood Mini kit. Blood was collected by leukapheresis, and PBMCs were isolated by Ficoll-Histopaque density gradient centrifugation and then cryopreserved in liquid nitrogen vapor phase. The sequence derives from a woman aged 40-49 years in good health. Some clones in this sample may be carry-over from other donors' samples. The sequence links TRBV10-2 to TRBJ1-1; TRBD1 could be the D gene, as 6 bases match. Sequencing input: PBMCs. CDR3 protein: CASSSTGNTEAFF. The DNA sequence is given as TGCGCCAGCAGCTCGACAGGGAACACTGAAGCTTTCTTT.